Presented here are 30 T cell receptor beta chains from one specimen sequenced in a study of identifying expanded T cells in peripheral blood. Clones were read by immunoSEQ multiplex PCR, and TCRdb kept only the in-frame ones, dropping some. The sample consists of 130,000 or so clones, 84% of them appearing once. The sequencing input was blood. The receptor source for this set is a person aged 18-69 years in good health.

This chain connects TRBV6-5 to TRBJ2-3; 8 positions agree with TRBD1. V gave up 8 bases and J gave up 2 bases; unmatched junction bases: 9. The germline CDR1 and CDR2 sequences are MNHEY and SVGAGI. The CDR3 is 15 residues long. The DNA for the CDR3 is TGTGCCAGCTCGAGTTGGCAGGGGGCCACAGATACGCAGTATTTT. It translates to CASSSWQGATDTQYF.

The chain has TRBV6-1 and TRBJ1-1; D unclear. Trimming cost V 3 bases and J 11 bases, with 10 bases left between them. The germline CDR1 and CDR2 sequences are MNHNS and SASEGT. CDR3 size: 11 residues. The CDR3 sequence is CASSDPLSAFF. In DNA form, the CDR3 reads TGTGCCAGCAGTGACCCTCTTTCGGCTTTCTTT.

This chain uses TRBV15 with TRBJ2-5, with D possibly matching TRBD2 (7 bases). Germline lookup yields CDR1 LNHNV and CDR2 YYDKDF (reference sequence). This CDR3 is built from 16 residues. Trimming took off 3 bases at V and 5 bases at J, with 19 bases between the two ends. The CDR3 DNA follows: TGTGCCACCAGCAGGGACCCGCGGGGGCAGTCGGAGACCCAGTACTTC. This gives the protein CATSRDPRGQSETQYF.

The V gene is TRBV19, the J gene TRBJ1-1; D ambiguous. CDR3 length: 15 amino acids. The V and J ends lost 3 bases and 5 bases respectively, with 16 bases between them. The germline CDR1 and CDR2 sequences are LNHDA and SQIVND (reference sequence). CDR3 amino acids: CASSIFGGDRTEAFF. The CDR3 DNA is TGTGCCAGTAGTATTTTTGGTGGTGATCGAACTGAAGCTTTCTTT.

The J gene is TRBJ2-4, the V gene TRBV9, with D maybe TRBD2 (5 bases). The V gene's germline CDR1 is SGDLS and CDR2 YYNGEE. The CDR3 runs 16 residues. Trimming removed 0 bases from V and 3 bases from J, with 13 bases in between. The CDR3 loop is CASSVVERDVKNIQYF. The CDR3 region has the DNA TGTGCCAGCAGCGTAGTAGAGAGGGATGTCAAAAACATTCAGTACTTC.

The chain combines TRBV6-1 with TRBJ2-1, with 7 bases lining up with TRBD1. V shed 8 bases, J shed 0 bases, and the junction held 7 bases outside the gene matches. Germline V CDR1 and CDR2: MNHNS, SASEGT. The CDR3 has 15 amino acids. DNA of the CDR3: TGTGCCAGCCACTGGGACAGTGGCTCCTACAATGAGCAGTTCTTC. This sequence encodes CASHWDSGSYNEQFF.

This clone was picked up a small number of times. The genes are TRBV7-8 and TRBJ2-7; the match to TRBD1 covers 10 bases. V gave up 1 base and J gave up 5 bases; unmatched junction bases: 11. The CDR3 extends over 17 amino acids. Germline-derived CDR1 and CDR2 are SGHVS and FQNEAQ. CDR3 amino acids: CASSLVPGDRGLHEQYF. The CDR3 DNA reads as TGTGCCAGCAGCTTAGTACCCGGGGACAGGGGTCTCCACGAGCAGTACTTC.

The chain joins TRBV30 to TRBJ2-1, with 8 positions matching TRBD1. V lost 5 bases to trimming and J lost 12 bases; unmatched junction nucleotides: 15. Looked up from germline, CDR1 is GTSNPN and CDR2 is SVGIG (reference sequence). The CDR3 is 14 amino acids. CDR3 amino acids: CAWSQGGEEDGQFF. The CDR3 DNA follows: TGTGCCTGGTCACAGGGGGGTGAGGAGGATGGGCAGTTCTTC.

V is TRBV15 and J is TRBJ2-2; tentatively, D is TRBD2 (6 bases). V was cut by 3 bases and J by 5 bases, with 13 bases left in between. Germline V gives CDR1 LNHNV, CDR2 YYDKDF (reference sequence). The CDR3 totals 15 residues. CDR3 sequence (DNA): TGTGCCACCAGCAGGCCAGCGGAGGGGACCGGGGAGCTGTTTTTT. This gives the protein CATSRPAEGTGELFF.

The chain combines TRBV19 with TRBJ1-4; D perhaps matches TRBD1 (5 bases). V was pared by 4 bases and J by 8 bases, with 11 bases between. This CDR3 has 13 amino acids. Germline assignment: CDR1 LNHDA and CDR2 SQIVND (reference sequence). CDR3 in DNA: TGTGCCAGTAGTAGCAGGGAATGGGAAAAACTGTTTTTT. It specifies CASSSREWEKLFF.

V and J are TRBV7-2 and TRBJ2-2; D gene uncertain. V lost 4 bases to trimming and J lost 2 bases, with 5 bases between them. The CDR3 runs to 13 residues. Germline CDR1 is SGHTA and CDR2 is FQGNSA. CDR3 sequence: CASSSFNTGELFF. The DNA for the CDR3 is TGTGCCAGCAGCTCTTTTAACACCGGGGAGCTGTTTTTT.

The chain employs TRBV5-4 and TRBJ1-6; D is possibly TRBD1 (5 bases). From germline, CDR1 is SGHNT and CDR2 YYREEE (reference sequence). The CDR3 extends over 14 amino acids. The V gene lost 4 bases and the J gene lost 9 bases, with 14 bases spanning the gap. The CDR3 here is CASSRDGGSSPLHF. CDR3 sequence (DNA): TGTGCCAGCAGCAGGGACGGGGGGAGTTCACCCCTCCACTTT.

This sequence joins TRBV4-3 and TRBJ2-2, with 8 positions matching TRBD1. This CDR3 comprises 19 residues. In germline, CDR1 is LGHNA, CDR2 YSLEER. V gave up 3 bases and J gave up 1 base; unmatched junction bases: 13. This CDR3 is CASSQFPEQGARNTGELFF. DNA of the CDR3: TGCGCCAGCAGCCAGTTTCCTGAGCAGGGGGCGAGGAACACCGGGGAGCTGTTTTTT.

The chain combines TRBV6-5 with TRBJ2-3; D is possibly TRBD1 or TRBD2 (6 bases each). The V gene's germline CDR1 is MNHEY and CDR2 SVGAGI. V lost 4 bases, J lost 2 bases, and 16 bases lay in between. This CDR3 region has 16 residues. Written as DNA, the CDR3 is TGTGCCAGCAGTTTGAATCGGGGGCAGCTCACAGATACGCAGTATTTT. This translates into CASSLNRGQLTDTQYF.

This chain links TRBV7-8 with TRBJ1-2; D is uncertain. Trimming left V 1 base short and J 2 bases short, with 5 bases between. Germline CDR1 reads SGHVS; CDR2 reads FQNEAQ. The CDR3 is 13 residues long. This CDR3 reads CASSLVMNYGYTF. In DNA, the CDR3 is TGTGCCAGCAGCTTAGTAATGAACTATGGCTACACCTTC.

This clone has more than one count but fewer than ten. The chain joins TRBV15 to TRBJ1-3; 7 bases are shared with TRBD1. Germline V gene sequence: CDR1 LNHNV, CDR2 YYDKDF (reference sequence). The CDR3 sequence is 13 residues long. The ends lost 6 bases at V and 8 bases at J; junction bases unmatched: 7. The CDR3 DNA is TGTGCCACCAGTCCGACAGGGTGGGACACCATATATTTT. It yields the protein CATSPTGWDTIYF.

The chain joins TRBV5-6 to TRBJ1-2; D perhaps matches TRBD1 (5 bases). Germline V gene lookup returns CDR1 SGHDT and CDR2 YYEEEE. V was clipped by 0 bases and J by 4 bases, with 10 bases between them. The CDR3 runs 14 residues. CDR3 region: CASSLGQILYGYTF. CDR3 DNA sequence: TGTGCCAGCAGCTTGGGACAGATACTCTATGGCTACACCTTC.

V gene TRBV9 combines with J gene TRBJ1-3, with a tentative D call TRBD1 (5 bases). Per germline, CDR1 SGDLS and CDR2 YYNGEE. This CDR3 is built from 14 residues. Trimming removed 2 bases at V and 1 base at J, with 7 bases between. The DNA for the CDR3 is TGTGCCAGCAGCGTTAAGGGGTCTGGAAACACCATATATTTT. The encoded protein is CASSVKGSGNTIYF.

This rearrangement joins TRBV7-9 to TRBJ1-4; D is undetermined. This CDR3 region has 14 residues. V was shortened by 6 bases and J by 4 bases, with 12 bases between the two germline ends. Germline-derived CDR1 and CDR2 are SEHNR and FQNEAQ (reference sequence). CDR3 DNA: TGTGCCAGCAGGGGAGGAGCGGTTAATGAAAAACTGTTTTTT. Residues: CASRGGAVNEKLFF.

The CDR3 reads CASSLDTYSNQPQHF. The DNA for the CDR3 is TGTGCCAGCAGCTTAGACACCTATAGCAATCAGCCCCAGCATTTT. The rearrangement links TRBV7-2 to TRBJ1-5; no clear D. In germline, CDR1 is SGHTA, CDR2 FQGNSA. Deletions cut 1 base from V and 0 bases from J, with 7 bases between. CDR3 size: 15 residues.

The V gene is TRBV27, the J gene TRBJ1-5; D ambiguous. Germline-derived CDR1 and CDR2 are MNHEY and SMNVEV (reference sequence). V was shortened by 0 bases and J by 7 bases, with 7 bases between the two germline ends. This CDR3 contains 13 residues. CDR3 amino acids: CASSLSVNQPQHF. The CDR3 bases are TGTGCCAGCAGTTTATCAGTGAACCAGCCCCAGCATTTT.

This clone was seen a single time. The V call is TRBV6-4, the J call TRBJ2-7, with TRBD1 matching 7 bases. This CDR3 has 16 amino acids. V trimming: 2 bases; J trimming: 3 bases; junction bases outside the gene matches: 10. From germline, CDR1 is MRHNA and CDR2 SNTAGT. In DNA form, the CDR3 reads TGTGCCAGCAGTGACAAGGGGACAGAATCCTACTACGAGCAGTACTTC. Amino acid sequence: CASSDKGTESYYEQYF.

The genes are TRBV7-9 and TRBJ2-5; TRBD1 agrees at 9 bases. The CDR3 is made up of 15 amino acids. The junction had 9 bases not matched to a gene; V was cut back by 5 bases and J by 5 bases. Germline CDR1 is SEHNR and CDR2 is FQNEAQ (reference sequence). The CDR3 reads CASSPGTGIWETQYF. CDR3 in DNA: TGTGCCAGCAGCCCGGGGACAGGGATTTGGGAGACCCAGTACTTC.

This clone was counted a single time. V is TRBV19 and J is TRBJ1-5; D is perhaps TRBD1 (5 bases). With 7 bases removed from V and 6 bases from J, the gap between germline ends came to 16 bases. The CDR3 consists of 14 residues. Germline CDR1 LNHDA, CDR2 SQIVND (reference sequence). Here the CDR3 reads CASTSLRGPQPQHF. As DNA, the CDR3 is TGTGCCAGTACCTCGTTGAGGGGACCTCAGCCCCAGCATTTT.

The V and J genes are TRBV5-6 and TRBJ2-2; D not certain. Germline loops: CDR1 SGHDT, CDR2 YYEEEE. Trimming removed 4 bases from V and 6 bases from J, with 22 bases in between. The CDR3 has 17 amino acids. The CDR3 here is CASSLIRAFGTAGELFF. DNA of the CDR3: TGTGCCAGCAGCCTCATTAGGGCTTTCGGAACCGCCGGGGAGCTGTTTTTT. The full variable domain, its missing parts supplied by reference TRBV5-6 and TRBJ2-2, is DAGVTQSPTHLIKTRGQQVTLRCSPKSGHDTVSWYQQALGQGPQFIFQYYEEEERQRGNFPDRFSGHQFPNYSSELNVNALLLGDSALYLCASSLIRAFGTAGELFFGEGSRLTVL.

The chain links TRBV6-5 to TRBJ2-1; 14 positions match TRBD2. CDR3 length: 15 residues. Trimming cost V 4 bases and J 8 bases; bases outside gene matches: 4. Looked up from germline, CDR1 is MNHEY and CDR2 is SVGAGI. The CDR3 region has the DNA TGTGCCAGCAGTTCCGGGACTAGCGGGGGTCATGAGCAGTTCTTC. Translating gives CASSSGTSGGHEQFF.

The chain employs TRBV2 and TRBJ1-4; D perhaps matches TRBD1 (5 bases). In germline, CDR1 is SNHLY, CDR2 FYNNEI. The germline V and J ends were trimmed by 6 bases and 4 bases, with 15 bases remaining between them. The CDR3 sequence is 15 residues long. The CDR3 sequence: CASREGTGNNEKLFF. DNA for the CDR3: TGTGCCAGCAGAGAGGGGACGGGCAATAATGAAAAACTGTTTTTT.

V usage is TRBV9 and J usage is TRBJ2-3, with D tentatively TRBD1 or TRBD2 (6 bases each). The CDR3 runs 15 residues. CDR1 and CDR2 from the germline V gene are SGDLS and YYNGEE. V was shortened by 4 bases and J by 2 bases, with 14 bases between the two germline ends. CDR3 in DNA: TGTGCCAGCAGCTTCTTTGGGGGGCCCACAGATACGCAGTATTTT. It encodes CASSFFGGPTDTQYF. The full variable domain, in which reference TRBV9 and TRBJ2-3 provide the parts outside the CDR3, is DSGVTQTPKHLITATGQRVTLRCSPRSGDLSVYWYQQSLDQGLQFLIQYYNGEERAKGNILERFSAQQFPDLHSELNLSSLELGDSALYFCASSFFGGPTDTQYFGPGTRLTVL.

This clone was seen a few times. The V gene is TRBV30, the J gene TRBJ1-6, with D uncertain. CDR1 GTSNPN and CDR2 SVGIG come from the germline V gene (reference sequence). The CDR3 spans 11 residues. Trimming stripped 1 base from V and 10 bases from J, with 5 bases between. The CDR3 DNA sequence: TGTGCCTGGAGTGGTGGATCACCCCTCCACTTT. Translated, it gives CAWSGGSPLHF.

The genes are TRBV6-1 and TRBJ2-1; D not certain. Germline V gene lookup returns CDR1 MNHNS and CDR2 SASEGT. The CDR3 runs to 15 residues. Trimming removed 3 bases from V and 0 bases from J, with 9 bases in between. CDR3 coding DNA: TGTGCCAGCAGTGAGCCTTCCAGCTCCTACAATGAGCAGTTCTTC. Protein: CASSEPSSSYNEQFF.